This T cell receptor beta chain is drawn from a study of T cell changes during pregnancy in multiple sclerosis. The table came from immunoSEQ multiplex PCR; TCRdb's copy has only in-frame clones and leaves some out. The sample includes under 85,000 clones, roughly 94% of them seen just once. This clone was observed a few times. The V end lost 6 bases, the J end lost 4 bases, and 10 bases lay between the germline ends. Germline V gene data show CDR1 as SGHRS and CDR2 as YFSETQ. The CDR3 covers 12 residues. The V call is TRBV5-1, the J call TRBJ1-1; D not resolved. This specimen consisted of peripheral blood, obtained in the third trimester of pregnancy. The source is a female donor with multiple sclerosis, enrolled in a pregnancy study. CDR3 DNA sequence: TGCGCCAGCAAAGAGGTGGGCACTGAAGCTTTCTTT. As protein: CASKEVGTEAFF.